This T cell receptor (beta chain) came from a study of glioma-infiltrating T cells. Study results and limitations: CDR3 overlap between tissue and blood was very small. Non-neoplastic patients had below-expected tissue-blood divergence, while all gliomas exceeded expectation.

Using RNA template, CDR3s of TCR alpha and beta were amplified with iRepertoire arm-PCR. Tissue mRNA or PBMC total RNA, about 90-450 ng, went into one-step reverse transcription and amplification. TCRdb used MiXCR to reprocess the multiplex PCR reads, holding one entry per CDR3 protein. The sample lists about 17,000 distinct CDR3 sequences; more than 45% were seen once. With 2 bases removed from V and 6 bases from J, the gap between germline ends came to 14 bases. Per germline, CDR1 MDHEN and CDR2 SYDVKM. The CDR3 length is 15 residues. Only one count was recorded for this clonotype. The antigen is not known.

This chain connects TRBV28 to TRBJ1-5; D uncertain. This receptor was taken from a human donor with low-grade glioma or glioblastoma, undergoing nonglioma brain surgery, or in good health (not recorded which). The specimen sequenced was glioma tissue, nonneoplastic brain tissue, or PBMCs (not recorded which). The CDR3 protein is CASSLEVSFGQPQHF. The CDR3 nucleotides are TGTGCCAGCAGTTTAGAGGTATCCTTCGGTCAGCCCCAGCATTTT.